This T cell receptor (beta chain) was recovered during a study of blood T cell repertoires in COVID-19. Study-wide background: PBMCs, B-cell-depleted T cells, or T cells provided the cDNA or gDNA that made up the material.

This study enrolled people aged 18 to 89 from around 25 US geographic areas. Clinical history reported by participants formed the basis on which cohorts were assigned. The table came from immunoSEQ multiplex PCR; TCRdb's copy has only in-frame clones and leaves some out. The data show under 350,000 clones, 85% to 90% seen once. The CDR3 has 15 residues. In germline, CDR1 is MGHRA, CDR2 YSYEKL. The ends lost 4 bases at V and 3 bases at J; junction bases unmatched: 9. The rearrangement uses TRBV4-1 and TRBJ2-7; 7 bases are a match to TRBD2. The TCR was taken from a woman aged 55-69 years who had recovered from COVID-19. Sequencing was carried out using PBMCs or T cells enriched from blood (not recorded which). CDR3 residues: CASSPLAVPNYEQYF. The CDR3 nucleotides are TGCGCCAGCAGCCCTCTAGCGGTGCCCAACTACGAGCAGTACTTC.